Reported below is one T cell receptor (beta chain). Its matching antigen is unknown. This record comes from a study of T-cell reconstitution after alpha-beta-depleted transplantation in children. The study's findings and limits: There were reportedly several hundred expanded graft clones from which alpha-beta T cells came about two months after transplant.

The CDR3 loop spans 16 amino acids. Trimming took off 6 bases at V and 0 bases at J, with 15 bases between the two ends. From germline, CDR1 is MNHEY and CDR2 SMNVEV (reference sequence). Unique molecular identifiers were used in preparing the TCRbeta library. MiXCR, applied by TCRdb to the PCR reads, yields one record per CDR3 protein. The data contain hundreds of thousands of distinct CDR3 sequences, less than 20% of them singletons. The sequence was collected from a male patient younger than 18 who had a stem cell transplant for acute lymphoblastic leukemia, so the T cells may come from the graft donor. V and J are TRBV27 and TRBJ2-1; a possible D gene is TRBD1 (5 bases). This material consisted of PBMCs, mostly from graft donor cells, taken 360 days after TCRalphabeta/CD19-depleted stem cell transplant. The CDR3 region is CASRAPGKSSYNEQFF. Here the CDR3 DNA reads TGTGCCAGCAGGGCGCCAGGGAAGAGCTCCTACAATGAGCAGTTCTTC.